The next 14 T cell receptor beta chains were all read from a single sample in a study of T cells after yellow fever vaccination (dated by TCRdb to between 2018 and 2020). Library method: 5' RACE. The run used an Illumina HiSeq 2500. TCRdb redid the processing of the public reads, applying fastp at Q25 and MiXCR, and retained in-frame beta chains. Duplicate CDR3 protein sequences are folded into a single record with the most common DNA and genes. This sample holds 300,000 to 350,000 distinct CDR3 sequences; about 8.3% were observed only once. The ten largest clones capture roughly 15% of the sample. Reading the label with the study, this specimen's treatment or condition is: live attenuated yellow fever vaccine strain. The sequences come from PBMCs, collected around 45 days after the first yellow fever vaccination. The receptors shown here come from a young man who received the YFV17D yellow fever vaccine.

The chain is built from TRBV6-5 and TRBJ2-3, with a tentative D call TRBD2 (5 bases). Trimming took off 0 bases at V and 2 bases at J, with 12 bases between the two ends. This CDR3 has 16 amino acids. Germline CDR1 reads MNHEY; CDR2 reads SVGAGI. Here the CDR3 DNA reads TGTGCCAGCAGTTACTCGAAGGACTGGCCCACAGATACGCAGTATTTT. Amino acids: CASSYSKDWPTDTQYF.

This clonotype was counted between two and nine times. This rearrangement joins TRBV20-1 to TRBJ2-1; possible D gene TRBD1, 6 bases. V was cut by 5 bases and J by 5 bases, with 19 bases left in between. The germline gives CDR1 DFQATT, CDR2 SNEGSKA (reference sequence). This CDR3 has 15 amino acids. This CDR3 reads CSARKWQGLDNEQFF. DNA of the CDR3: TGCAGTGCTCGAAAGTGGCAGGGGTTGGACAATGAGCAGTTCTTC.

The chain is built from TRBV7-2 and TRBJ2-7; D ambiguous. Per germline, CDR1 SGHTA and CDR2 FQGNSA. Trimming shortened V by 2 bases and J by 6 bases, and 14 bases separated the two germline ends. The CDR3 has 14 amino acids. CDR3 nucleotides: TGTGCCAGCAGCTTAAACGTAGGATCGGGCGAGCAGTACGTC. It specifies CASSLNVGSGEQYV.

The CDR3 reads CASSLRTETYGYTF. The CDR3 bases are TGCGCCAGCAGCTTGAGGACGGAGACCTATGGCTACACCTTC. The chain joins TRBV5-1 to TRBJ1-2; D gene uncertain. CDR1 and CDR2 from the germline V gene are SGHRS and YFSETQ. V lost 1 base to trimming and J lost 4 bases, with 11 bases between them. The CDR3 is 14 residues long.

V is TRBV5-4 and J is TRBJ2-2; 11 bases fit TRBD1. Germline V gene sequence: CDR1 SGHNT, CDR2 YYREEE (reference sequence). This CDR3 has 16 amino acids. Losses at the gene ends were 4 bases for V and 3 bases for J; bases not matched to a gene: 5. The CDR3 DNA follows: TGTGCCAGCAGCAACGGACAGGGGGCGTACACCGGGGAGCTGTTTTTT. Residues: CASSNGQGAYTGELFF.

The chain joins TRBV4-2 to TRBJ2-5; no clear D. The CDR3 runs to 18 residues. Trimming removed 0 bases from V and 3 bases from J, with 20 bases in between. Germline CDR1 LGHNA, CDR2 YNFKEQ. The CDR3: CASSQDLDRFDLEETQYF. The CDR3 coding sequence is TGTGCCAGCAGCCAAGATTTAGACCGATTCGACCTTGAAGAGACCCAGTACTTC.

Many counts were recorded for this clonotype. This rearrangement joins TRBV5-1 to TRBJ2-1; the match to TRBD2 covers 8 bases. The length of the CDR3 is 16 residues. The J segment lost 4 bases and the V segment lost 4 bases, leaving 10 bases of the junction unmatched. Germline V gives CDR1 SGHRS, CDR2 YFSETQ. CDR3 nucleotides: TGCGCCAGCAGCCCACTCGGTTTAGCGGGGTACAATGAGCAGTTCTTC. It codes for CASSPLGLAGYNEQFF.

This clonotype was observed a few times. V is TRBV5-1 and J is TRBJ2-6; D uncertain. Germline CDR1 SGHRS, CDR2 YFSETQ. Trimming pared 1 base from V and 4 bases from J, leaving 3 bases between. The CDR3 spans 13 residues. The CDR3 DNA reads TGCGCCAGCAGCTTGAAGGGGGCCAACGTCCTGACTTTC. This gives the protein CASSLKGANVLTF.

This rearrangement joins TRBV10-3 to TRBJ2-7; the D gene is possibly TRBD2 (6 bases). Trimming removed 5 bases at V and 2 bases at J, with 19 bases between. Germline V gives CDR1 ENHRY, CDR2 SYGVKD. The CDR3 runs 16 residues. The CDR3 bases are TGTGCCATCAGTACCTCGGGGGTCTCCACGCCCTACGAGCAGTACGTC. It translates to CAISTSGVSTPYEQYV.

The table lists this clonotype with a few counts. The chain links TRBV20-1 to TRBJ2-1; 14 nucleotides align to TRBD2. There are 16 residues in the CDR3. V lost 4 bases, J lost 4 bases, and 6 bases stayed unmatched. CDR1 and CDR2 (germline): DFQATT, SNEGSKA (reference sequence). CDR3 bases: TGCAGTGCTACTCGACTAGCGGGGGGGTCTTACAATGAGCAGTTCTTC. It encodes CSATRLAGGSYNEQFF.

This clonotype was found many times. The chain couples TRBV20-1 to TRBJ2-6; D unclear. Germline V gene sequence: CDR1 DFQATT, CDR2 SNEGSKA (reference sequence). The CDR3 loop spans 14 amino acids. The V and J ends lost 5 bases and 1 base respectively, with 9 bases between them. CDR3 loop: CSAAGVSGANVLTF. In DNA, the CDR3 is TGCAGTGCTGCCGGAGTGTCTGGGGCCAACGTCCTGACTTTC.

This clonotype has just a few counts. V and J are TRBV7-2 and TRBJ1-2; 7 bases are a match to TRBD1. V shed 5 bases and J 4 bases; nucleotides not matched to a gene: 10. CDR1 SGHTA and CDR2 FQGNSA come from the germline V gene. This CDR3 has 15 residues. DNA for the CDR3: TGTGCCAGCAGCAGAGACAGGGTGGGGGTCTATGGCTACACCTTC. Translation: CASSRDRVGVYGYTF.

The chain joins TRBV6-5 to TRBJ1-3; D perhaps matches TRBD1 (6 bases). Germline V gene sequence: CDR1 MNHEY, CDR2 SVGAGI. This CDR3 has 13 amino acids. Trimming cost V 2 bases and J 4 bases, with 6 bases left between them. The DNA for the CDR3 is TGTGCCAGCAGTTACGGACAGGGAAACACCATATATTTT. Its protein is CASSYGQGNTIYF.

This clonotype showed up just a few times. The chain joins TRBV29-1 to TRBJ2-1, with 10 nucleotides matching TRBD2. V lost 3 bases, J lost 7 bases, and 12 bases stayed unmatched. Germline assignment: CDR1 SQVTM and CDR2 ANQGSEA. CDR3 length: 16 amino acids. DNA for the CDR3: TGCAGCGTTGACGGCCTAGCGGGGGCCAAACGAAATGAGCAGTTCTTC. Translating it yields CSVDGLAGAKRNEQFF.